Listed below are T cell receptor beta chains from one sample, sequenced in a study of OX40 agonist ivuxolimab in advanced cancers. Libraries were prepared by immunoSEQ multiplex PCR; TCRdb keeps only in-frame clonotypes and omits some of them. The sample lists about 79,000 clones, about 85% occurring once. This sample comprised CD4+ or CD8+ T cells sorted from blood, obtained in a trial of the OX40 agonist ivuxolimab. Receptor source: an adult with an advanced solid tumor such as melanoma, head and neck, liver or kidney cancer. The CDR3 runs from the conserved cysteine through the conserved F or W. Fields, in order: CDR3 length, clone size, D gene, J gene, V gene, CDR3 DNA, CDR3 protein. D genes are given only for firm matches. Some rows have no size entry. The others give once, few or many, or a class for an expanded clone.

CDR3 length: 19
clone size: .
D gene: TRBD1
J gene: TRBJ1-4
V gene: TRBV7-9
CDR3 DNA: TGTGCCAGCAGCAGATACTTAAGGACAGGGGGCTTTACTAATGAAAAACTGTTTTTT
CDR3 protein: CASSRYLRTGGFTNEKLFF

CDR3 length: 17
clone size: .
D gene: TRBD2
J gene: TRBJ2-3
V gene: TRBV28
CDR3 DNA: TGTGCCAGCAGTTTACCGGCTAGCGGGAGAAGCACAGATACGCAGTATTTT
CDR3 protein: CASSLPASGRSTDTQYF

CDR3 length: 15
clone size: .
D gene: TRBD2
J gene: TRBJ2-7
V gene: TRBV28
CDR3 DNA: TGTGCCAGCAGCCGCCTCGGCGGGAGCTCCTACGAGCAGTACTTC
CDR3 protein: CASSRLGGSSYEQYF

CDR3 length: 18
clone size: .
D gene: .
J gene: TRBJ2-1
V gene: TRBV7-3
CDR3 DNA: TGTGCCAGCAGCTTATTGCCTATGGAGGAGGGTCCGGAAAATGAGCAGTTCTTC
CDR3 protein: CASSLLPMEEGPENEQFF

CDR3 length: 15
clone size: .
D gene: .
J gene: TRBJ1-1
V gene: TRBV7-6
CDR3 DNA: TGTGCCAGCAGCTTAGCGGCAGGGAGGGGTACTGAAGCTTTCTTT
CDR3 protein: CASSLAAGRGTEAFF

CDR3 length: 17
clone size: .
D gene: TRBD1
J gene: TRBJ2-1
V gene: TRBV10-3
CDR3 DNA: TGTGCCATCAGTGGAGAAACCGGGACAGGGGTCTACAATGAGCAGTTCTTC
CDR3 protein: CAISGETGTGVYNEQFF

CDR3 length: 14
clone size: .
D gene: TRBD1
J gene: TRBJ2-7
V gene: TRBV10-2
CDR3 DNA: TGCGCCAGCGGTTCGGGACAGGGTGGTATCGAGCAGTACTTC
CDR3 protein: CASGSGQGGIEQYF

CDR3 length: 14
clone size: .
D gene: TRBD1
J gene: TRBJ1-5
V gene: TRBV6-1
CDR3 DNA: TGTGCCAGCACCTCGGGAGGGGGCGGTCAGCCCCAGCATTTT
CDR3 protein: CASTSGGGGQPQHF

CDR3 length: 13
clone size: .
D gene: .
J gene: TRBJ1-5
V gene: TRBV15
CDR3 DNA: TGTGCCACCAGCAGAGATTTCGGTCAGCCCCAGCATTTT
CDR3 protein: CATSRDFGQPQHF

CDR3 length: 14
clone size: .
D gene: TRBD2
J gene: TRBJ2-7
V gene: TRBV4-3
CDR3 DNA: TGCGCCAGCAGCCTTGTGGGGGGGTCAAACGAGCAGTACTTC
CDR3 protein: CASSLVGGSNEQYF

CDR3 length: 16
clone size: .
D gene: .
J gene: TRBJ2-7
V gene: TRBV6-6
CDR3 DNA: TGTGCCAGCAGTTACTCCCTTTCGGCGTCGAGCTACGAGCAGTACTTC
CDR3 protein: CASSYSLSASSYEQYF

CDR3 length: 14
clone size: .
D gene: TRBD1
J gene: TRBJ1-1
V gene: TRBV10-3
CDR3 DNA: TGTGCCATCAGTGACCCCGACAGGGCCACTGAAGCTTTCTTT
CDR3 protein: CAISDPDRATEAFF

CDR3 length: 15
clone size: .
D gene: TRBD2
J gene: TRBJ2-3
V gene: TRBV18
CDR3 DNA: TGTGCCAGCTCACTTTCGACTAGCGGGAGTGATACGCAGTATTTT
CDR3 protein: CASSLSTSGSDTQYF

CDR3 length: 13
clone size: .
D gene: .
J gene: TRBJ2-1
V gene: TRBV7-3
CDR3 DNA: TGTGCCAGCAGCTTAGGACTTACCAATGAGCAGTTCTTC
CDR3 protein: CASSLGLTNEQFF

CDR3 length: 15
clone size: .
D gene: .
J gene: TRBJ1-5
V gene: TRBV7-2
CDR3 DNA: TGTGCCAGCAGCTTTTCTGGGGGAGGCAATCAGCCCCAGCATTTT
CDR3 protein: CASSFSGGGNQPQHF

CDR3 length: 12
clone size: .
D gene: .
J gene: TRBJ2-7
V gene: TRBV28
CDR3 DNA: TGTGCCAGCAGGGGCCATTCCTACGAGCAGTACTTC
CDR3 protein: CASRGHSYEQYF

CDR3 length: 20
clone size: .
D gene: .
J gene: TRBJ2-6
V gene: TRBV5-1
CDR3 DNA: TGCGCCAGCAGCTTGGAAGCACAGCGCGCTCTCGCGCGGAGCGCCAACGTCCTGACTTTC
CDR3 protein: CASSLEAQRALARSANVLTF

CDR3 length: 12
clone size: .
D gene: .
J gene: TRBJ2-7
V gene: TRBV7-8
CDR3 DNA: TGTGCCAGCAGCCGAGTGCAGGGGGGGCAATACTTC
CDR3 protein: CASSRVQGGQYF

CDR3 length: 13
clone size: .
D gene: .
J gene: TRBJ1-5
V gene: TRBV30
CDR3 DNA: TGTGCCTGGTGTACAGGGTTCGGAGAGCCCCAGCATTTT
CDR3 protein: CAWCTGFGEPQHF

CDR3 length: 13
clone size: .
D gene: .
J gene: TRBJ1-4
V gene: TRBV10-3
CDR3 DNA: TGTGCCATCACTCGAGGCCTTAATGAAAAACTGTTTTTT
CDR3 protein: CAITRGLNEKLFF

CDR3 length: 14
clone size: .
D gene: TRBD1
J gene: TRBJ1-4
V gene: TRBV2
CDR3 DNA: TGTGCCAGCAGTACAGGGGGCGCAGGCGAAAAACTGTTTTTT
CDR3 protein: CASSTGGAGEKLFF

CDR3 length: 13
clone size: .
D gene: TRBD1
J gene: TRBJ2-4
V gene: TRBV7-2
CDR3 DNA: TGTGCCAGCAGCTTAGCGCCACAGGGGGGAATGAACTTC
CDR3 protein: CASSLAPQGGMNF

CDR3 length: 13
clone size: .
D gene: .
J gene: TRBJ2-1
V gene: TRBV28
CDR3 DNA: TGTGCCAGCAGTTCGCCCCCGGGGGACTTGGAGTTCTTC
CDR3 protein: CASSSPPGDLEFF

CDR3 length: 14
clone size: once
D gene: .
J gene: TRBJ2-7
V gene: TRBV7-9
CDR3 DNA: TGTGCCAGCAGCCACATACAGGGGAGGTACGAGCAGTACTTC
CDR3 protein: CASSHIQGRYEQYF

CDR3 length: 17
clone size: .
D gene: .
J gene: TRBJ2-6
V gene: TRBV7-3
CDR3 DNA: TGTGCCAGCAGCTTTAAACCCAGGGGCACTGGGGCCAACGTCCTGACTTTC
CDR3 protein: CASSFKPRGTGANVLTF

CDR3 length: 16
clone size: .
D gene: TRBD2
J gene: TRBJ2-5
V gene: TRBV5-1
CDR3 DNA: TGCGCCAGCAGCCCCCAGCCGGGACTAATAGAAGAGACCCAGTACTTC
CDR3 protein: CASSPQPGLIEETQYF

CDR3 length: 13
clone size: .
D gene: .
J gene: TRBJ2-2
V gene: TRBV19
CDR3 DNA: TGTGCCAGTAGTGGCGCGGACACCGGGGAGCTGTTTTTT
CDR3 protein: CASSGADTGELFF

CDR3 length: 18
clone size: .
D gene: .
J gene: TRBJ2-5
V gene: TRBV5-1
CDR3 DNA: TGCGCCAGCAGGAAGGGCATAAGGGGCGATTTAGCAATGGAGACCCAGTACTTC
CDR3 protein: CASRKGIRGDLAMETQYF

CDR3 length: 15
clone size: .
D gene: TRBD2
J gene: TRBJ2-1
V gene: TRBV19
CDR3 DNA: TGTGCCAGTAGTATAGCGGGAGGGCCCTACAATGAGCAGTTCTTC
CDR3 protein: CASSIAGGPYNEQFF

CDR3 length: 14
clone size: .
D gene: TRBD1
J gene: TRBJ1-1
V gene: TRBV6-5
CDR3 DNA: TGTGCCAGCAGCCCCGGGACAGCGAACACTGAAGCTTTCTTT
CDR3 protein: CASSPGTANTEAFF

CDR3 length: 14
clone size: once
D gene: .
J gene: TRBJ2-2
V gene: TRBV2
CDR3 DNA: TGTGCCAGCAGCCCGGGGCGAAACACCGGGGAGCTGTTTTTT
CDR3 protein: CASSPGRNTGELFF

CDR3 length: 15
clone size: .
D gene: .
J gene: TRBJ2-2
V gene: TRBV2
CDR3 DNA: TGTGCCAGCAGTGACAGGGGGGGAGGCACCGGGGAGCTGTTTTTT
CDR3 protein: CASSDRGGGTGELFF

CDR3 length: 15
clone size: medium-sized
D gene: TRBD1
J gene: TRBJ2-7
V gene: TRBV9
CDR3 DNA: TGTGCCAGCAGCGTAGCTGGGACAGGTTACTACGAGCAGTACTTC
CDR3 protein: CASSVAGTGYYEQYF

CDR3 length: 14
clone size: .
D gene: TRBD1
J gene: TRBJ2-1
V gene: TRBV29-1
CDR3 DNA: TGCAGCGTTGAGGGACAGGGGGGGGTCTATGAGCAGTTCTTC
CDR3 protein: CSVEGQGGVYEQFF

CDR3 length: 15
clone size: .
D gene: .
J gene: TRBJ2-3
V gene: TRBV7-9
CDR3 DNA: TGTGCCAGCAGCCCCCGCGGGTGGACCCGGGGTACGCAGTATTTT
CDR3 protein: CASSPRGWTRGTQYF